This TCR beta chain was identified during a study of response to subunit inactivated influenza vaccine. TCRdb reanalysed the RT-PCR reads using MiXCR and keeps one entry per CDR3 protein. The repertoire holds about 310,000 distinct CDR3 sequences, with 21% as singletons. The germline V and J ends were trimmed by 2 bases and 4 bases, with 17 bases remaining between them. The length of the CDR3 is 15 residues. The germline gives CDR1 DFQATT, CDR2 SNEGSKA (reference sequence). A few counts support this clonotype. The antigen is not known. Study-wide findings and caveats: The authors proposed limited new T cell recruitment per seasonal influenza vaccination.

The V and J genes are TRBV20-1 and TRBJ1-1; tentatively, D is TRBD1 (6 bases). The clonotype originates from a man in his fifties or sixties who received an inactivated influenza vaccine. This sample comprised PBMCs from blood, obtained about 20 months after vaccination. CDR3 coding DNA: TGCAGTGCTAGAAGGGGGGGAGCCCGGGGCACTGAAGCTTTCTTT. Translation: CSARRGGARGTEAFF.